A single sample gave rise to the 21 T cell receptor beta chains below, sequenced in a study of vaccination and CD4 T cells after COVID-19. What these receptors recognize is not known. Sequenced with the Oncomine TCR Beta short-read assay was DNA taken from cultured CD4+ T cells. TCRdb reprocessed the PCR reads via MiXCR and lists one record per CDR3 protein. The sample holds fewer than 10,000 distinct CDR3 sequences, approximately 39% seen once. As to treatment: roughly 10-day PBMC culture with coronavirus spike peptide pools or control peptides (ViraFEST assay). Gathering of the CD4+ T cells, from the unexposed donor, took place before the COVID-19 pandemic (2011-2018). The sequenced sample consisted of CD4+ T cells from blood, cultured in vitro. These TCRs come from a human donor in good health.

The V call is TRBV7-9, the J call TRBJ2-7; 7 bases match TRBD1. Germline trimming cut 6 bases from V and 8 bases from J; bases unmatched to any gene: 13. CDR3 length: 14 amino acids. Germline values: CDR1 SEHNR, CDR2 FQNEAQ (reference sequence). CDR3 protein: CASRRDSLRFQQYF. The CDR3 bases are TGTGCCAGCAGACGGGACAGCCTGAGGTTCCAGCAGTACTTC. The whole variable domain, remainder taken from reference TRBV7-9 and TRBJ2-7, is DTGVSQNPRHKITKRGQNVTFRCDPISEHNRLYWYRQTLGQGPEFLTYFQNEAQLEKSRLLSDRFSAERPKGSFSTLEIQRTEQGDSAMYLCASRRDSLRFQQYFGPGTRLTVT.

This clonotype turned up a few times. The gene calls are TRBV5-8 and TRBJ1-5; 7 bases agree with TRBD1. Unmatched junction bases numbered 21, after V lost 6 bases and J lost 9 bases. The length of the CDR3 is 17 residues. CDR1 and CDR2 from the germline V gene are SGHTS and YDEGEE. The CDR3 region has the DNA TGTGCCAGCAAAAGAATCCGGGACAGCGGTTCGAAAGGGCCCCAGCATTTT. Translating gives CASKRIRDSGSKGPQHF.

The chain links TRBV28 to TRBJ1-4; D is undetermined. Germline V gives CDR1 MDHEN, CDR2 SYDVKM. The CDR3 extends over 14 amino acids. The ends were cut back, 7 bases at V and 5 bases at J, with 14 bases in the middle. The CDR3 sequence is CASTPGSRNEKLFF. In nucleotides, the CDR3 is TGTGCCAGCACCCCGGGCAGCCGGAATGAAAAACTGTTTTTT.

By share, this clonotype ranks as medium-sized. DNA for the CDR3: TGTGCCAGCAGCCGGGCCAATAACTATGGCTACACCTTC. This encodes CASSRANNYGYTF. V usage is TRBV7-9 and J usage is TRBJ1-2, with unresolved D. Germline V lookup: CDR1 SEHNR, CDR2 FQNEAQ (reference sequence). Trimming took 5 bases from V and 1 from J, leaving 8 bases between them. This CDR3 is 13 amino acids long.

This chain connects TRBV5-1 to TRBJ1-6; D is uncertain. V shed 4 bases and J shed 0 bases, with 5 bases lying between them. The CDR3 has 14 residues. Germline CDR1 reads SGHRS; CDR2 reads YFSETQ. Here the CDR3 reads CASSPNSYNSPLHF. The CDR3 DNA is TGCGCCAGCAGCCCGAACTCCTATAATTCACCCCTCCACTTT.

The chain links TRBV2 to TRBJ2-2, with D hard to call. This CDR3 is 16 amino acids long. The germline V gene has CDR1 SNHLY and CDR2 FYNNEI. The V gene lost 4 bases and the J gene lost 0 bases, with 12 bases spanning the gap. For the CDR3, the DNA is TGTGCCAGCAGTGCCCAGGCGCGGACGAACACCGGGGAGCTGTTTTTT. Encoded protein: CASSAQARTNTGELFF.

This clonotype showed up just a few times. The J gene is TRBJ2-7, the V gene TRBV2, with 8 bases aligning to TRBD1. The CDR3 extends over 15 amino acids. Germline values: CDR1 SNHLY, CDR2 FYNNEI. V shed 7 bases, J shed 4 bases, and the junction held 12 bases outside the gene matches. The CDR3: CASNSRTGFVYEQYF. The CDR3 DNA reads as TGTGCCAGCAACTCCCGGACAGGGTTCGTGTACGAGCAGTACTTC.

Here the CDR3 DNA reads TGTGCCAGCGAGCAGGGGACAAAAGCTTTCTTT. The encoded protein is CASEQGTKAFF. The J gene is TRBJ1-1, the V gene TRBV6-2 or TRBV6-3; weak D call: TRBD1 (6 bases). CDR3 length: 11 amino acids. Germline V CDR1 and CDR2: MNHEY, SVGEGT. With 8 bases removed from V and 9 bases from J, the gap between germline ends came to 13 bases.

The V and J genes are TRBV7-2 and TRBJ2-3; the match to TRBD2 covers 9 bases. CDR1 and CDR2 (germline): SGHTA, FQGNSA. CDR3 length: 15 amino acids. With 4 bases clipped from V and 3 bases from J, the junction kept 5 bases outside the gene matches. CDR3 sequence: CASSWTSAGTDTQYF. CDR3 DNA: TGTGCCAGCAGCTGGACTAGCGCAGGGACAGATACGCAGTATTTT.

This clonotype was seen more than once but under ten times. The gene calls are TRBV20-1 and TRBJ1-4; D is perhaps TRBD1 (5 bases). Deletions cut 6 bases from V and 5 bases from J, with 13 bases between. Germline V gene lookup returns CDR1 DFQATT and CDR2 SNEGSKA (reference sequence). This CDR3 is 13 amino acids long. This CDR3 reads CSAGHGGNEKLFF. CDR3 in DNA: TGCAGTGCAGGACACGGGGGGAATGAAAAACTGTTTTTT.

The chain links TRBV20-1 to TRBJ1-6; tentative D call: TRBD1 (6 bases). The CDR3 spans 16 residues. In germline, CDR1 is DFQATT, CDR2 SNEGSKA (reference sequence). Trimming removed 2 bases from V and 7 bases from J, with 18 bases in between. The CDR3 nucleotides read TGCAGTGCTAGACTCACAATAGGGGGGATCAATTCACCCCTCCACTTT. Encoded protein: CSARLTIGGINSPLHF.

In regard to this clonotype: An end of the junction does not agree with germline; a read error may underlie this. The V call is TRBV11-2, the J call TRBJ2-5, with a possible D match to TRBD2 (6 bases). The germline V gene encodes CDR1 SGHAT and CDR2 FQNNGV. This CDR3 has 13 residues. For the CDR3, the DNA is TGTGCCAGCAGCTTAGTTAGACGGGAGATCCAGTACTTC. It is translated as CASSLVRREIQYF.

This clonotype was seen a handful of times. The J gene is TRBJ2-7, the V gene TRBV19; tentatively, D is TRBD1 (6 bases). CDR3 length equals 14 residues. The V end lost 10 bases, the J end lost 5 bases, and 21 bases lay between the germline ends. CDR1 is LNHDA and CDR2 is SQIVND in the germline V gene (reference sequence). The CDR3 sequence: CATSLSVRGNEQYF. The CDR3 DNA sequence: TGTGCCACCTCACTTTCGGTCAGGGGCAACGAGCAGTACTTC.

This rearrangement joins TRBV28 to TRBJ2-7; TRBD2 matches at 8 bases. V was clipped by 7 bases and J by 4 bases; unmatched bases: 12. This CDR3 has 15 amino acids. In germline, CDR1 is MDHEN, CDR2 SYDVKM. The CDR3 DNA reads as TGTGCCAGCACCCAAAGCGGGGGCCCTAGATACGAGCAGTACTTC. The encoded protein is CASTQSGGPRYEQYF.

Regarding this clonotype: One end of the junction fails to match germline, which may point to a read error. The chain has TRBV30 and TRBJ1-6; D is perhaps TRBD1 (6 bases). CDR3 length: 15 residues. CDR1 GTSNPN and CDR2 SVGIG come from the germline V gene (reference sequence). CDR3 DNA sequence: TGTGCCTGGAGTGTATTTCGCAGGGGTAATACACCCCTCCACTTT. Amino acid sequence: CAWSVFRRGNTPLHF.

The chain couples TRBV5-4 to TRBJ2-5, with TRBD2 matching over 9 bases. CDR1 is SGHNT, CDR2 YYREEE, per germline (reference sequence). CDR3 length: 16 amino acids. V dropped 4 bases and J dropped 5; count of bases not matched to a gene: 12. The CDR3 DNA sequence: TGTGCCAGCAGCAACAACGAGCGGGGGGTACGCGAGACCCAGTACTTC. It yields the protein CASSNNERGVRETQYF.

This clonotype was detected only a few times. The DNA for the CDR3 is TGTGCCAGCAGTTTAATTGCCTGGACAGCACAAGAGACCCAGTACTTC. It is translated as CASSLIAWTAQETQYF. The V call is TRBV28, the J call TRBJ2-5; a possible D gene is TRBD1 (6 bases). Germline V gene data show CDR1 as MDHEN and CDR2 as SYDVKM. The CDR3 runs to 16 residues. The V end was cut by 2 bases, the J end by 2 bases, with 15 bases between.

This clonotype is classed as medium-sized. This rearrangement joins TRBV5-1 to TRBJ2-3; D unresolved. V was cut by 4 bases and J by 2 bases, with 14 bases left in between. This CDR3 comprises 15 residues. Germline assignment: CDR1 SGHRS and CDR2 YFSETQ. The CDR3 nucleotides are TGCGCCAGCAGCAAGAGTGGGCCGTCCACAGATACGCAGTATTTT. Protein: CASSKSGPSTDTQYF.

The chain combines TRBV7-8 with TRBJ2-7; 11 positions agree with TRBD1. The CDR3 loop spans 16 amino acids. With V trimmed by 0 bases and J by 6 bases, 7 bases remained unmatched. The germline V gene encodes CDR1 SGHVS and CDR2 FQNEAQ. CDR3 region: CASSLAPGQGVFEQYF. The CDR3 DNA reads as TGTGCCAGCAGCTTAGCTCCGGGACAGGGGGTTTTCGAGCAGTACTTC.

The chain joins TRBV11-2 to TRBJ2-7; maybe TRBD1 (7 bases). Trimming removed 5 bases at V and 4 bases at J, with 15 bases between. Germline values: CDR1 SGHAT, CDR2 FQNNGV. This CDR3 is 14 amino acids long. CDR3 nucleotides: TGTGCCAGCAGCCCCCAGGGGGGCCCATACGAGCAGTACTTC. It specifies CASSPQGGPYEQYF. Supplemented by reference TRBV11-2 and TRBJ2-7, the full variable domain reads EAGVAQSPRYKIIEKRQSVAFWCNPISGHATLYWYQQILGQGPKLLIQFQNNGVVDDSQLPKDRFSAERLKGVDSTLKIQPAKLEDSAVYLCASSPQGGPYEQYFGPGTRLTVT.

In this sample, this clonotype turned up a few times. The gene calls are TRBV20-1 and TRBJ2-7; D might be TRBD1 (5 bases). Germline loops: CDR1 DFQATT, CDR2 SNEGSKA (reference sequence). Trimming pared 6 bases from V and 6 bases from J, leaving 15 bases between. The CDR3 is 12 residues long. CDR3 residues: CSARDQTSEQYF. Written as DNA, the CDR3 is TGCAGTGCCAGGGATCAGACGTCCGAGCAGTACTTC.